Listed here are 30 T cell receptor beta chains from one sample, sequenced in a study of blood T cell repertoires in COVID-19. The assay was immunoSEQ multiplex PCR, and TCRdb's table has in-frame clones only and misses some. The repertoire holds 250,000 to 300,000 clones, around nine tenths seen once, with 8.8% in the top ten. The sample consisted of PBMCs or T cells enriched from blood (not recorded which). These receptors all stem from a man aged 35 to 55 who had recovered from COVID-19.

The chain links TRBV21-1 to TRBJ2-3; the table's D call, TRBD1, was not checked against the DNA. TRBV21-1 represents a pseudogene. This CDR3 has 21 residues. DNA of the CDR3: TGTGCCAGCAGCAAAAAGCCCCCCGAGGGACAGGGAAACGCCCGCCCAGATACGCAGTATTTT. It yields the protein CASSKKPPEGQGNARPDTQYF.

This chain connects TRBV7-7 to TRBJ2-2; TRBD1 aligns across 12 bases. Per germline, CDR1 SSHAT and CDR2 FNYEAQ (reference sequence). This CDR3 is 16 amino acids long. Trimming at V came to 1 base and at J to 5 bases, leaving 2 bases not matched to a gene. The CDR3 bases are TGTGCCAGCAGCTTAGAGGGACAGGGGGCTACCGGGGAGCTGTTTTTT. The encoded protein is CASSLEGQGATGELFF.

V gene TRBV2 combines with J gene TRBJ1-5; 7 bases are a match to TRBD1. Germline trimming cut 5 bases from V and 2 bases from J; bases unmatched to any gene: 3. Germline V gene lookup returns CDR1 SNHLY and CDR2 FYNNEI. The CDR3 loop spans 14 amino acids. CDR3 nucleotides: TGTGCCAGCAGTCCGGACAGGCGCAATCAGCCCCAGCATTTT. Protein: CASSPDRRNQPQHF.

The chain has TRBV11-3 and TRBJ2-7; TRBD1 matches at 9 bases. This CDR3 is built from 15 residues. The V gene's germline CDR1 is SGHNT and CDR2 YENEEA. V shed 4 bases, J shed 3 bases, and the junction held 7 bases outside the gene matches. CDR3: CASSSRDRVIYEQYF. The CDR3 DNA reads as TGTGCCAGCAGCTCCCGGGACAGGGTAATCTACGAGCAGTACTTC.

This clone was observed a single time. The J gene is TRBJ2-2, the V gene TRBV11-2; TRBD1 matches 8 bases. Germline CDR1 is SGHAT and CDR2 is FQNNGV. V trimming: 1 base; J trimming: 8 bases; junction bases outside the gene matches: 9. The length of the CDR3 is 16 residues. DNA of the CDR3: TGTGCCAGCAGCTTAGTCTCGACAGGGGTGGCGGGGGAGCTGTTTTTT. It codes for CASSLVSTGVAGELFF.

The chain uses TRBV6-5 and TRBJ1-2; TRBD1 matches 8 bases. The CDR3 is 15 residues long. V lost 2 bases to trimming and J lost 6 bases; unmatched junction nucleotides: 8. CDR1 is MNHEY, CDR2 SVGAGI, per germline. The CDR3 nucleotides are TGTGCCAGCAGTTACATCGGACAGGGAGTTAATGGCTACACCTTC. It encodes CASSYIGQGVNGYTF.

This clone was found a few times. The CDR3 loop reads CASSVSGTVAKNIQYF. As DNA, the CDR3 is TGTGCCAGCAGCGTTAGCGGAACCGTAGCCAAAAACATTCAGTACTTC. The genes are TRBV7-2 and TRBJ2-4; D perhaps matches TRBD2 (6 bases). CDR3 length: 16 amino acids. V lost 5 bases and J 0 bases, leaving 14 bases between the germline ends. Germline CDR1 SGHTA, CDR2 FQGNSA.

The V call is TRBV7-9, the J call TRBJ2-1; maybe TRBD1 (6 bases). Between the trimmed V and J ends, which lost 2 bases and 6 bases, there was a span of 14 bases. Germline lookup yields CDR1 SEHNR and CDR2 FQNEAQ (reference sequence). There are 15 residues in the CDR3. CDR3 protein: CASSLNRVSGNEQFF. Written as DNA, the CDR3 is TGTGCCAGCAGCTTAAACAGGGTGAGTGGCAATGAGCAGTTCTTC. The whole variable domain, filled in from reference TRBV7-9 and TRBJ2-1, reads DTGVSQNPRHKITKRGQNVTFRCDPISEHNRLYWYRQTLGQGPEFLTYFQNEAQLEKSRLLSDRFSAERPKGSFSTLEIQRTEQGDSAMYLCASSLNRVSGNEQFFGPGTRLTVL.

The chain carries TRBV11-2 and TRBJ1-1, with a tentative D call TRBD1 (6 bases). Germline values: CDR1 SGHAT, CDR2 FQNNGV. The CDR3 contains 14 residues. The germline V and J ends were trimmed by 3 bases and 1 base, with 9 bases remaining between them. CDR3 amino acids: CASSFTTGNTEAFF. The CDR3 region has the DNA TGTGCCAGCAGCTTCACGACAGGGAACACTGAAGCTTTCTTT. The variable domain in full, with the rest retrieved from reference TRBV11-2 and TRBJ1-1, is EAGVAQSPRYKIIEKRQSVAFWCNPISGHATLYWYQQILGQGPKLLIQFQNNGVVDDSQLPKDRFSAERLKGVDSTLKIQPAKLEDSAVYLCASSFTTGNTEAFFGQGTRLTVV.

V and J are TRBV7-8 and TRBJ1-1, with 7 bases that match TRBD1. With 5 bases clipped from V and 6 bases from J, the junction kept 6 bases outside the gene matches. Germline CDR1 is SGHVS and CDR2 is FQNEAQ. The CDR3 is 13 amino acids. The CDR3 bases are TGTGCCAGCAGCCTCGACAGGGCTGCTGAAGCTTTCTTT. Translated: CASSLDRAAEAFF.

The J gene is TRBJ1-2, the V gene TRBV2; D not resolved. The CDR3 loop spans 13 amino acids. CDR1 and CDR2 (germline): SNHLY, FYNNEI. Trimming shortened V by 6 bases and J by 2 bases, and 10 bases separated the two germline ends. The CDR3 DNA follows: TGTGCCAGCAGAGAGAATTCGAACTATGGCTACACCTTC. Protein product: CASRENSNYGYTF.

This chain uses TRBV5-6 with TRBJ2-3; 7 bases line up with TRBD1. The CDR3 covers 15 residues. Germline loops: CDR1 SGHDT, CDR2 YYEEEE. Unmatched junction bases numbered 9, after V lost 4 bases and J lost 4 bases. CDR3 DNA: TGTGCCAGCAGCCACCAATACAGGGGCGCAGATACGCAGTATTTT. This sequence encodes CASSHQYRGADTQYF.

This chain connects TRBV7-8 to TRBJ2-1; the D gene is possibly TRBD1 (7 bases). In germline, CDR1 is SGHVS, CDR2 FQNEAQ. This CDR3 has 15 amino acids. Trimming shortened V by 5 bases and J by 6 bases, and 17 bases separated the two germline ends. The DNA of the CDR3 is TGTGCCAGCAGCCCACAGGGGCTAGCGACCAATGAGCAGTTCTTC. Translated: CASSPQGLATNEQFF.

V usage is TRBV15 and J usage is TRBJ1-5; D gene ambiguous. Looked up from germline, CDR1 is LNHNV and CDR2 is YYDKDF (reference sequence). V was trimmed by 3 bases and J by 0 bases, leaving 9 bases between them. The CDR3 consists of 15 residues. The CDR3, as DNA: TGTGCCACCAGCAGGTGGCGGGATAGCAATCAGCCCCAGCATTTT. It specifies CATSRWRDSNQPQHF.

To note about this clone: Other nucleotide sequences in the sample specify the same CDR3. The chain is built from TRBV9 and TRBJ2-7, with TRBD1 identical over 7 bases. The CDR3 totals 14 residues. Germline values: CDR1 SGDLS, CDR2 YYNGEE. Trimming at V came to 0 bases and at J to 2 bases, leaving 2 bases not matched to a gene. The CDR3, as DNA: TGTGCCAGCAGCGTAGGTCAGGGGGCCTACGAGCAGTACTTC. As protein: CASSVGQGAYEQYF.

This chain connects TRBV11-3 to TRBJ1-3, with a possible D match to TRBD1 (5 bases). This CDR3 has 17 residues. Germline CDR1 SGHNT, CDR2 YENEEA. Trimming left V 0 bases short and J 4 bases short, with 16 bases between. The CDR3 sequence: CASSLDYATEPGNTIYF. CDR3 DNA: TGTGCCAGCAGCTTAGATTATGCGACAGAACCAGGAAACACCATATATTTT.

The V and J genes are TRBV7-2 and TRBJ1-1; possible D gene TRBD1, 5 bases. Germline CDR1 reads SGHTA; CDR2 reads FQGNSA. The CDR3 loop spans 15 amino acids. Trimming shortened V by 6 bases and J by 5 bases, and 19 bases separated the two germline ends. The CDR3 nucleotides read TGTGCCAGCAGTCGGAAGGGGTTGGGAGGAACTGAAGCTTTCTTT. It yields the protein CASSRKGLGGTEAFF.

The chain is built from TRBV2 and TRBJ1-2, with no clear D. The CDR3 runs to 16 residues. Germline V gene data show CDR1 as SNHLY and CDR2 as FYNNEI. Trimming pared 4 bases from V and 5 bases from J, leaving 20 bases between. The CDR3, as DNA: TGTGCCAGCAGTGTTGTCGAGGGAATGTCGATTTATGGCTACACCTTC. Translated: CASSVVEGMSIYGYTF. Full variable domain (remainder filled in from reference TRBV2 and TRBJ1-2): EPEVTQTPSHQVTQMGQEVILRCVPISNHLYFYWYRQILGQKVEFLVSFYNNEISEKSEIFDDQFSVERPDGSNFTLKIRSTKLEDSAMYFCASSVVEGMSIYGYTFGSGTRLTVV.

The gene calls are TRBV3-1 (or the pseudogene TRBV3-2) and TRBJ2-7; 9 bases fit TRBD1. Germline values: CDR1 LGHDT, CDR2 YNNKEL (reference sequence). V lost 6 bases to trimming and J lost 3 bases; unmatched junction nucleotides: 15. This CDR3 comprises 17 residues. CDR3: CASRQRGQGKLYYEQYF. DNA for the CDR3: TGTGCCAGCAGACAGAGAGGACAGGGGAAACTATACTACGAGCAGTACTTC.

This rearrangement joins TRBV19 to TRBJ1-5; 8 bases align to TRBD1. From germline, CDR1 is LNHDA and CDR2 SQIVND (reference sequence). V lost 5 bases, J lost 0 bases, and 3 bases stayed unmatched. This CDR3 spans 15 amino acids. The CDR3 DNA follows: TGTGCCAGTAGTTCCGACAGGGGTAGCAATCAGCCCCAGCATTTT. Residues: CASSSDRGSNQPQHF.

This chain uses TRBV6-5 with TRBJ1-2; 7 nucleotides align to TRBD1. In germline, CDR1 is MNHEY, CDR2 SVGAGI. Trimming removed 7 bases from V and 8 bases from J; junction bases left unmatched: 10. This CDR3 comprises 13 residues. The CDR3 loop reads CASTGQGDWGYTF. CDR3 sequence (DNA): TGTGCCAGCACCGGCCAGGGGGATTGGGGCTACACCTTC.

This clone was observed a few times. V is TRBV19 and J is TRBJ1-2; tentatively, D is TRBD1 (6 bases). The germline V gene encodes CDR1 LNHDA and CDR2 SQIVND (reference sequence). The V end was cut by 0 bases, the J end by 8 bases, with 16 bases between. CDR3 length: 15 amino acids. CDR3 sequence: CASSIEARGQRGYTF. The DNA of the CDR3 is TGTGCCAGTAGTATAGAAGCCAGGGGTCAACGGGGCTACACCTTC.

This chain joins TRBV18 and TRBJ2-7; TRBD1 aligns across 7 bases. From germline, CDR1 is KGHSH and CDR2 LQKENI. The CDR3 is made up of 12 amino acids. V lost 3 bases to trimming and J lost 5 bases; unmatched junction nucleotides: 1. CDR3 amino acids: CASSPQGDEQYF. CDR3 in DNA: TGTGCCAGCTCACCTCAGGGGGACGAGCAGTACTTC.

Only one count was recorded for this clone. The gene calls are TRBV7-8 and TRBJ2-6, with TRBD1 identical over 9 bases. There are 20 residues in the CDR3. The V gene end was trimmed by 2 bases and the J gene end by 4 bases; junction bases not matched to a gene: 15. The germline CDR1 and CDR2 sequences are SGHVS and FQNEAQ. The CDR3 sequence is CASSLYSRTGGKSGANVLTF. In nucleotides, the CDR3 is TGTGCCAGCAGCTTATATTCCCGCACAGGGGGCAAGTCCGGGGCCAACGTCCTGACTTTC.

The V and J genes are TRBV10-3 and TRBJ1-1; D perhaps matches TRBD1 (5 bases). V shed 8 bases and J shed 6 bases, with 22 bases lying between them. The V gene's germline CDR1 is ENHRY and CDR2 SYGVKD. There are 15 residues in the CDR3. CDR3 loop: CAIGAGGQGTAEAFF. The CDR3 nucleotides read TGTGCCATCGGTGCGGGAGGGCAGGGTACCGCTGAAGCTTTCTTT.

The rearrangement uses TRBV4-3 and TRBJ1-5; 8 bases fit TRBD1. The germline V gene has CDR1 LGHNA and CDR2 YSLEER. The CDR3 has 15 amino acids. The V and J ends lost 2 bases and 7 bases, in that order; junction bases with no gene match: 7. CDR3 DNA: TGCGCCAGCAGCCAATCGAACAGGGGGGGACAGCCCCAGCATTTT. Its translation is CASSQSNRGGQPQHF.

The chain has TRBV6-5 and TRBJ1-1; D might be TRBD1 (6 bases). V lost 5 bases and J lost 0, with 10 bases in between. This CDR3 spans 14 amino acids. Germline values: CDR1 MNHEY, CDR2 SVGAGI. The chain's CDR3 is CASSRTVLNTEAFF. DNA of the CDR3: TGTGCCAGCAGTCGGACAGTCCTGAACACTGAAGCTTTCTTT.

The CDR3 bases are TGTGCCAGCAGCGGGGCCGGGACACCTAGGGATGAAAAACTGTTTTTT. Amino acids: CASSGAGTPRDEKLFF. The chain carries TRBV11-2 and TRBJ1-4; D might be TRBD1 (6 bases). The V and J ends lost 5 bases and 6 bases respectively, with 19 bases between them. The CDR3 contains 16 residues. Germline assignment: CDR1 SGHAT and CDR2 FQNNGV.

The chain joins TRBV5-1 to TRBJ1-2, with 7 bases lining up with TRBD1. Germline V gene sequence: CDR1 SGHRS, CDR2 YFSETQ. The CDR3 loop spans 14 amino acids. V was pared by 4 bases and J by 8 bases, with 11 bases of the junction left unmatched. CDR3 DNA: TGCGCCAGCAGCCCAAACGCACAGGGGATCGGCTACACCTTC. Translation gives CASSPNAQGIGYTF.

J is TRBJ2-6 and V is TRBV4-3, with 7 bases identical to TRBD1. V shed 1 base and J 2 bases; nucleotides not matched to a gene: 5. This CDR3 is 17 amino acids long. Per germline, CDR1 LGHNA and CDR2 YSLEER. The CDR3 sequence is CASSQGQGTTGANVLTF. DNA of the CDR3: TGCGCCAGCAGCCAAGGACAGGGAACGACTGGGGCCAACGTCCTGACTTTC.